This T cell receptor (beta chain) came from a study of shared clonotypes between healthy human individuals. Across the whole study: Three CD4 naive, three CD4 memory, two CD8 naive and one CD8 memory plate were used per donor.

The CDR3 covers 14 residues. Germline-derived CDR1 and CDR2 are SQVTM and ANQGSEA. Trimming cost V 3 bases and J 6 bases, with 17 bases left between them. Sequencing used immunoSEQ multiplex PCR; TCRdb keeps in-frame clones, though not all of them. The table records 2 million to 2.5 million clones, about 94% of them present only once. The specimen sequenced was naive CD4+ T cells sorted from blood. The subset: CD45RA+ positively selected. The genes are TRBV29-1 and TRBJ1-2, with D perhaps matching TRBD1 (5 bases). The TCR sequence derives from a young man in good health. For the CDR3, the DNA is TGCAGCGTTGAGGAGGGGTGGGGACGGGATGGCTACACCTTC. Encoded protein: CSVEEGWGRDGYTF.